The next 32 T cell receptor beta chains were all read from a single sample in a study of blood T cell repertoires in COVID-19. Data came from immunoSEQ multiplex PCR; TCRdb stores just in-frame clones and leaves some out. Of 95,000 to 150,000 clones in the sample, over 75% were seen once. The sequencing sample was made of peripheral blood. These receptor sequences come from a woman in her seventies with acute or convalescent COVID-19.

The chain couples TRBV19 to TRBJ1-1; a weak D match, TRBD1 (6 bases). Germline-derived CDR1 and CDR2 are LNHDA and SQIVND (reference sequence). The CDR3 has 15 amino acids. Deletions cut 0 bases from V and 1 base from J, with 9 bases between. The CDR3 region has the DNA TGTGCCAGTAGTATAGAAAACAGGGCGAACACTGAAGCTTTCTTT. It translates to CASSIENRANTEAFF. Using reference TRBV19 and TRBJ1-1 for the parts outside the CDR3, the full variable domain is DGGITQSPKYLFRKEGQNVTLSCEQNLNHDAMYWYRQDPGQGLRLIYYSQIVNDFQKGDIAEGYSVSREKKESFPLTVTSAQKNPTAFYLCASSIENRANTEAFFGQGTRLTVV.

The rearrangement joins TRBV15 to TRBJ1-4; 10 bases agree with TRBD1. V was pared by 0 bases and J by 6 bases, with 10 bases of the junction left unmatched. The CDR3 spans 18 residues. Germline V gene lookup returns CDR1 LNHNV and CDR2 YYDKDF (reference sequence). The CDR3 DNA reads as TGTGCCACCAGCAGAGATCTTGGGGTCGGGACAGGGGATGAAAAACTGTTTTTT. Protein: CATSRDLGVGTGDEKLFF. The whole variable domain, remainder taken from reference TRBV15 and TRBJ1-4, is DAMVIQNPRYQVTQFGKPVTLSCSQTLNHNVMYWYQQKSSQAPKLLFHYYDKDFNNEADTPDNFQSRRPNTSFCFLDIRSPGLGDTAMYLCATSRDLGVGTGDEKLFFGSGTQLSVL.

The rearrangement joins TRBV6-5 to TRBJ1-5; D uncertain. Germline V gene data show CDR1 as MNHEY and CDR2 as SVGAGI. V was trimmed by 2 bases and J by 7 bases, leaving 18 bases between them. CDR3 length: 16 amino acids. The CDR3 bases are TGTGCCAGCAGTTACCTCGCGTCGGGTGTCCCCCAGCCCCAGCATTTT. Its protein is CASSYLASGVPQPQHF.

V and J are TRBV18 and TRBJ2-2; weak D call: TRBD1 (5 bases). V lost 3 bases and J 7 bases, leaving 18 bases between the germline ends. Germline V lookup: CDR1 KGHSH, CDR2 LQKENI. The CDR3 length is 16 residues. The CDR3 DNA is TGTGCCAGCTCACCGACAGCGCTCCAGGGCGGCGGGGAGCTGTTTTTT. It is translated as CASSPTALQGGGELFF. Based on the CDR3 plus reference TRBV18 and TRBJ2-2, the full variable domain is NAGVMQNPRHLVRRRGQEARLRCSPMKGHSHVYWYRQLPEEGLKFMVYLQKENIIDESGMPKERFSAEFPKEGPSILRIQQVVRGDSAAYFCASSPTALQGGGELFFGEGSRLTVL.

The count of this clone is one. The rearrangement links TRBV7-3 to TRBJ2-1, with 7 nucleotides matching TRBD1. From germline, CDR1 is SGHTA and CDR2 FQGTGA. V gave up 7 bases and J gave up 6 bases; unmatched junction bases: 9. The CDR3 contains 14 residues. The CDR3 DNA follows: TGTGCCAGCACCCTGGGGGCAGGGGGCAATGAGCAGTTCTTC. It yields the protein CASTLGAGGNEQFF.

A remark on this clone: This CDR3 is also generated by other DNA sequences in the sample. The chain combines TRBV10-3 with TRBJ2-3; D uncertain. Germline CDR1 reads ENHRY; CDR2 reads SYGVKD. This CDR3 is built from 14 residues. With 0 bases removed from V and 1 base from J, the gap between germline ends came to 5 bases. DNA for the CDR3: TGTGCCATCAGTGAGTCGACTGGCACAGATACGCAGTATTTT. Residues: CAISESTGTDTQYF.

V is TRBV5-6 and J is TRBJ2-7; 7 bases match TRBD1. CDR1 is SGHDT, CDR2 YYEEEE, per germline. CDR3 length: 16 residues. V lost 2 bases to trimming and J lost 7 bases; unmatched junction nucleotides: 15. CDR3 nucleotides: TGTGCCAGCAGCTTCCGCAACAGGGGTCTAATGCGGGAGCAGTACTTC. Its protein product is CASSFRNRGLMREQYF.

The J gene is TRBJ1-4, the V gene TRBV4-2, with D perhaps TRBD1 (6 bases). The CDR3 is made up of 15 amino acids. Trimming took 0 bases from V and 7 from J, leaving 12 bases between them. Germline V gives CDR1 LGHNA, CDR2 YNFKEQ. CDR3 nucleotides: TGTGCCAGCAGCCAAGACTATGAGGGGGTTGAAAAACTGTTTTTT. Translating it yields CASSQDYEGVEKLFF.

This clone was detected a few times. The J gene is TRBJ2-3, the V gene TRBV5-1, with D tentatively TRBD2 (5 bases). V was pared by 0 bases and J by 0 bases, with 17 bases between. CDR3 length: 18 amino acids. Germline assignment: CDR1 SGHRS and CDR2 YFSETQ. CDR3 sequence: CASSLDRPSITSTDTQYF. As DNA, the CDR3 is TGCGCCAGCAGCTTGGACAGACCTAGCATAACTAGCACAGATACGCAGTATTTT.

The rearrangement links TRBV6-5 to TRBJ1-3; D not resolved. The CDR3 covers 15 residues. The V end was cut by 2 bases, the J end by 2 bases, with 10 bases between. Per germline, CDR1 MNHEY and CDR2 SVGAGI. In DNA, the CDR3 is TGTGCCAGCAGTTACGGCACCCTTCCTGGAAACACCATATATTTT. Translating it yields CASSYGTLPGNTIYF.

The CDR3 region has the DNA TGTGCCAGCAGCGACAGGAACTATGGCTACACCTTC. Its translation: CASSDRNYGYTF. V gene TRBV7-2 combines with J gene TRBJ1-2; tentative D call: TRBD1 (6 bases). Trimming removed 5 bases from V and 2 bases from J, with 6 bases in between. CDR1 is SGHTA, CDR2 FQGNSA, per germline. This CDR3 is 12 amino acids long.

The genes are TRBV24-1 and TRBJ2-1; a possible D gene is TRBD2 (8 bases). Trimming removed 5 bases at V and 7 bases at J, with 20 bases between. CDR3 length: 16 residues. The germline V gene encodes CDR1 KGHDR and CDR2 SFDVKD. In DNA, the CDR3 is TGTGCCACCAGTGCCCAGGGGGGCGGGGGGAAGAATGAGCAGTTCTTC. Translating it yields CATSAQGGGGKNEQFF.

V gene TRBV9 combines with J gene TRBJ2-7, with a possible D match to TRBD1 (5 bases). CDR1 is SGDLS, CDR2 YYNGEE, per germline. The length of the CDR3 is 15 residues. Between the trimmed V and J ends, which lost 0 bases and 5 bases, there was a span of 15 bases. The CDR3 sequence is CASSVVSQGFDEQYF. The CDR3 DNA reads as TGTGCCAGCAGCGTAGTTTCCCAGGGATTCGACGAGCAGTACTTC. Complete variable domain (other parts from reference TRBV9 and TRBJ2-7): DSGVTQTPKHLITATGQRVTLRCSPRSGDLSVYWYQQSLDQGLQFLIQYYNGEERAKGNILERFSAQQFPDLHSELNLSSLELGDSALYFCASSVVSQGFDEQYFGPGTRLTVT.

A single count supports this clone. The rearrangement joins TRBV29-1 to TRBJ1-2; 8 bases align to TRBD1. This CDR3 is built from 15 residues. Trimming at V came to 3 bases and at J to 5 bases, leaving 11 bases not matched to a gene. The germline V gene encodes CDR1 SQVTM and CDR2 ANQGSEA. CDR3 bases: TGCAGCGTTGACGACGAAGACAGGGGTTTATATGGCTACACCTTC. This encodes CSVDDEDRGLYGYTF.

The chain couples TRBV11-2 to TRBJ2-1; the match to TRBD2 covers 8 bases. CDR3 length: 16 residues. Germline loops: CDR1 SGHAT, CDR2 FQNNGV. The V segment lost 5 bases and the J segment 2 bases; nucleotides outside the gene matches: 8. The CDR3 coding sequence is TGTGCCAGCAGCCAAAGGACTAGCCCAACCTACAATGAGCAGTTCTTC. This encodes CASSQRTSPTYNEQFF.

This CDR3 reads CASSLKGGGTYEQYF. The CDR3 DNA reads TGTGCCAGCAGCTTAAAGGGCGGGGGGACCTACGAGCAGTACTTC. This chain joins TRBV13 and TRBJ2-7, with 8 bases fitting TRBD2. The CDR3 has 15 residues. Germline V CDR1 and CDR2: PRHDT, FYEKMQ (reference sequence). The V segment lost 2 bases and the J segment 2 bases; nucleotides outside the gene matches: 5.

The genes are TRBV18 and TRBJ2-2, with 9 bases aligning to TRBD2. Germline V gene sequence: CDR1 KGHSH, CDR2 LQKENI. This CDR3 is built from 19 residues. J gave up 1 base and V 3 bases, and 12 bases lay outside the gene matches. CDR3 loop: CASSPRPGAGGVNTGELFF. In DNA, the CDR3 is TGTGCCAGCTCACCCCGACCGGGAGCGGGGGGTGTGAACACCGGGGAGCTGTTTTTT.

V gene TRBV2 combines with J gene TRBJ1-1; the match to TRBD1 covers 7 bases. The CDR3 length is 14 residues. CDR1 and CDR2 (germline): SNHLY, FYNNEI. With V trimmed by 6 bases and J by 8 bases, 12 bases remained unmatched. The CDR3 region is CASRLQGDSTEAFF. CDR3 nucleotides: TGTGCCAGCAGACTTCAGGGGGACTCCACAGAAGCTTTCTTT.

A few counts support this clone. The chain carries TRBV7-3 and TRBJ2-1, with D maybe TRBD2 (6 bases). Germline CDR1 SGHTA, CDR2 FQGTGA. V lost 6 bases to trimming and J lost 0 bases, with 12 bases between them. The CDR3 is 15 residues long. CDR3 protein: CASRSTSLSYNEQFF. For the CDR3, the DNA is TGTGCCAGCAGGAGTACTAGCCTCTCCTACAATGAGCAGTTCTTC.

The CDR3 nucleotides read TGTGCCAGCAGCTTATTCCAGGGGAGGAACACCGGGGAGCTGTTTTTT. It specifies CASSLFQGRNTGELFF. The V and J genes are TRBV11-2 and TRBJ2-2, with D tentatively TRBD1 (6 bases). This CDR3 is built from 16 residues. Germline V CDR1 and CDR2: SGHAT, FQNNGV. Trimming removed 2 bases from V and 1 base from J, with 11 bases in between.

The V gene is TRBV5-4, the J gene TRBJ1-3; a possible D gene is TRBD1 (6 bases). The V end lost 2 bases, the J end lost 4 bases, and 19 bases lay between the germline ends. This CDR3 has 17 amino acids. Germline CDR1 is SGHNT and CDR2 is YYREEE (reference sequence). The DNA for the CDR3 is TGTGCCAGCAGCTTAAGCTTTGCAGGGGTTGTAGGAAACACCATATATTTT. It yields the protein CASSLSFAGVVGNTIYF.

This clone was seen a handful of times. The chain uses TRBV7-9 and TRBJ2-4; TRBD1 matches at 8 bases. The junction had 8 bases not matched to a gene; V was cut back by 7 bases and J by 0 bases. CDR1 is SEHNR and CDR2 is FQNEAQ in the germline V gene (reference sequence). There are 16 residues in the CDR3. CDR3 in DNA: TGTGCCAGCACCCCCGGACAGGGAACAGCCAAAAACATTCAGTACTTC. Its protein is CASTPGQGTAKNIQYF. The whole variable domain, filled in from reference TRBV7-9 and TRBJ2-4, reads DTGVSQNPRHKITKRGQNVTFRCDPISEHNRLYWYRQTLGQGPEFLTYFQNEAQLEKSRLLSDRFSAERPKGSFSTLEIQRTEQGDSAMYLCASTPGQGTAKNIQYFGAGTRLSVL.

This sequence joins TRBV11-1 and TRBJ1-6; D unresolved. The germline V gene encodes CDR1 SGHAT and CDR2 FQDESV (reference sequence). The CDR3 contains 12 residues. V lost 4 bases, J lost 7 bases, and 5 bases lay in between. CDR3 bases: TGTGCCAGCAGCTCGGTGAATTCACCCCTCCACTTT. Translation: CASSSVNSPLHF. Using reference TRBV11-1 and TRBJ1-6 for the parts outside the CDR3, the full variable domain is EAEVAQSPRYKITEKSQAVAFWCDPISGHATLYWYRQILGQGPELLVQFQDESVVDDSQLPKDRFSAERLKGVDSTLKIQPAELGDSAMYLCASSSVNSPLHFGNGTRLTVT.

This clone was recorded once. The rearrangement links TRBV25-1 to TRBJ1-4, with D possibly TRBD1 on 6 matching bases. The CDR3 covers 16 residues. V gave up 5 bases and J gave up 4 bases, with 17 bases separating them. Germline lookup yields CDR1 MGHDK and CDR2 SYGVNS. The CDR3 nucleotides read TGTGCCAGCAGTATCCTAGGGGTAGGGGGTAATGAAAAACTGTTTTTT. Amino acid sequence: CASSILGVGGNEKLFF.

The CDR3 region is CASSPPKNYMYTEAFF. The CDR3 bases are TGTGCCAGCTCACCACCGAAGAACTATATGTACACTGAAGCTTTCTTT. The chain recombines TRBV18 with TRBJ1-1; no firm D call. This CDR3 spans 16 amino acids. V shed 0 bases and J shed 3 bases, with 14 bases lying between them. Per germline, CDR1 KGHSH and CDR2 LQKENI.

The chain carries TRBV5-6 and TRBJ1-6; D is unclear. The CDR3 contains 19 residues. The germline gives CDR1 SGHDT, CDR2 YYEEEE. V was clipped by 2 bases and J by 6 bases, with 24 bases between them. The CDR3 coding sequence is TGTGCCAGCAGCTTCATAGGCGGGTCTTCTTCGCTGATTAATTCACCCCTCCACTTT. It encodes CASSFIGGSSSLINSPLHF.

This clone came up once. The chain carries TRBV5-1 and TRBJ1-4; D unclear. V was clipped by 4 bases and J by 7 bases, with 20 bases between them. CDR3 length: 16 residues. Germline V gives CDR1 SGHRS, CDR2 YFSETQ. CDR3 region: CASSGGRDVTGEKLFF. CDR3 nucleotide sequence: TGCGCCAGCAGCGGAGGTAGGGATGTCACGGGTGAAAAACTGTTTTTT.

This chain links TRBV6-2 or TRBV6-3 with TRBJ1-4, with D perhaps TRBD1 (5 bases). Germline V CDR1 and CDR2: MNHEY, SVGEGT. Trimming shortened V by 0 bases and J by 5 bases, and 13 bases separated the two germline ends. The CDR3 totals 16 residues. DNA for the CDR3: TGTGCCAGCAGTTACTCCCTCGCGGAGGGGAATGAAAAACTGTTTTTT. Translation gives CASSYSLAEGNEKLFF.

The chain carries TRBV6-2 or TRBV6-3 and TRBJ1-5, with D hard to call. Between the trimmed V and J ends, which lost 2 bases and 3 bases, there was a span of 8 bases. From germline, CDR1 is MNHEY and CDR2 SVGEGT. There are 14 residues in the CDR3. CDR3 amino acids: CASSYASVNQPQHF. CDR3 nucleotides: TGTGCCAGCAGTTACGCATCAGTCAATCAGCCCCAGCATTTT.

The J gene is TRBJ1-5, the V gene TRBV24-1; 8 bases line up with TRBD1. The CDR3 has 12 residues. CDR1 KGHDR and CDR2 SFDVKD come from the germline V gene. V lost 9 bases to trimming and J lost 4 bases; unmatched junction nucleotides: 1. CDR3 amino acids: CATQGANQPQHF. Written as DNA, the CDR3 is TGTGCCACCCAGGGGGCTAATCAGCCCCAGCATTTT.

The chain links TRBV30 to TRBJ1-4; D is perhaps TRBD1 (6 bases). V lost 3 bases and J lost 7, with 12 bases in between. The germline V gene encodes CDR1 GTSNPN and CDR2 SVGIG (reference sequence). There are 13 residues in the CDR3. The CDR3 spells CAWRNRVGEKLFF. In DNA form, the CDR3 reads TGTGCCTGGAGAAACAGGGTGGGTGAAAAACTGTTTTTT.

The chain carries TRBV6-5 and TRBJ1-1; TRBD1 matches 7 bases. The trim removed 3 bases at V and 4 bases at J, leaving 8 bases unmatched. CDR1 and CDR2 (germline): MNHEY, SVGAGI. The CDR3 is 15 residues long. This CDR3 reads CASSYQTRGTTEAFF. CDR3 coding DNA: TGTGCCAGCAGTTATCAAACCAGGGGGACCACTGAAGCTTTCTTT.